The clone carrying this T cell receptor (beta chain) was recorded at least ten times. The antigen is undetermined. The sample is drawn from a study of glioma-infiltrating T cells. Study observations and caveats: Above-expected tissue-blood divergence occurred in all gliomas, most in low-grade ones. Very few CDR3 sequences were shared between tissue and blood.

Using RNA template, CDR3s of TCR alpha and beta were amplified with iRepertoire arm-PCR. One-step reverse transcription and amplification started from around 100-400 ng of tissue mRNA or PBMC total RNA. Via MiXCR, TCRdb re-called the multiplex PCR reads, giving one row per CDR3 protein. The sample has tens of thousands of distinct CDR3 sequences; 40% are singletons. CDR1 and CDR2 from the germline V gene are MNHNY and SVGAGI (reference sequence). Trimming took 0 bases from V and 5 from J, leaving 22 bases between them. This CDR3 has 18 residues. The sequenced material came from glioma tissue, nonneoplastic brain tissue, or PBMCs (not recorded which). The chain combines TRBV6-6 with TRBJ1-1, with a possible D match to TRBD1 (6 bases). This sequence originates from a human donor with low-grade glioma or glioblastoma, undergoing nonglioma brain surgery, or in good health (not recorded which). As DNA, the CDR3 is TGTGCCAGCAGTTACTCAGCCGTCAGGGGTCGAGATGGGACTGAAGCTTTCTTT. Residues: CASSYSAVRGRDGTEAFF.